The 10 T cell receptor beta chains below all came from one sample that was sequenced in a study of T-cell memory formation after mild COVID-19. TCRdb processed the 5' RACE reads anew with MiXCR; each CDR3 protein has one entry. The sample lists some 320,000 distinct CDR3 sequences, 14% occurring once. The sample taken for sequencing was PBMCs or a T cell subset sorted from them (not recorded which). The receptors stem from a man younger than 30 who had mild COVID-19 (a few samples of this study predate the infection). Cell type and time point are not known.

This clonotype has a handful of counts. The J gene is TRBJ1-1, the V gene TRBV7-9; 12 bases map to TRBD1. V shed 4 bases and J 3 bases; nucleotides not matched to a gene: 3. This CDR3 spans 15 amino acids. Germline lookup yields CDR1 SEHNR and CDR2 FQNEAQ (reference sequence). CDR3 nucleotide sequence: TGTGCCAGCAGCTCGGGACAGGGGGCACACACTGAAGCTTTCTTT. Protein sequence: CASSSGQGAHTEAFF.

This clonotype came up a few times. The V and J genes are TRBV19 and TRBJ2-7, with 8 bases fitting TRBD2. The CDR3 totals 15 residues. Germline CDR1 LNHDA, CDR2 SQIVND (reference sequence). V shed 4 bases, J shed 2 bases, and the junction held 7 bases outside the gene matches. CDR3 bases: TGTGCCAGTAGTAGGTCTAGCGGGTCCCCCTACGAGCAGTACTTC. It encodes CASSRSSGSPYEQYF.

This clonotype was picked up a small number of times. The rearrangement links TRBV7-2 to TRBJ2-3; D might be TRBD2 (6 bases). Trimming removed 8 bases at V and 3 bases at J, with 15 bases between. The CDR3 is 14 amino acids. Germline V CDR1 and CDR2: SGHTA, FQGNSA. This CDR3 reads CASLEADYTDTQYF. The CDR3, as DNA: TGTGCCAGCCTGGAGGCGGACTATACAGATACGCAGTATTTT.

This clonotype has a count of ten or more. This chain joins TRBV7-3 and TRBJ2-6, with D uncertain. CDR1 and CDR2 (germline): SGHTA, FQGTGA. CDR3 size: 13 residues. V was trimmed by 1 base and J by 6 bases, leaving 4 bases between them. The CDR3 nucleotides read TGTGCCAGCAGCTTAAGTCCGGCCAACGTCCTGACTTTC. Translation gives CASSLSPANVLTF.

In this sample, this clonotype turned up a few times. The genes are TRBV9 and TRBJ2-5; perhaps D is TRBD1 or TRBD2 (5 bases each). Germline CDR1 reads SGDLS; CDR2 reads YYNGEE. This CDR3 spans 14 amino acids. V was clipped by 0 bases and J by 7 bases, with 13 bases between them. The CDR3 protein is CASSVESQRGTQYF. The CDR3 nucleotides are TGTGCCAGCAGCGTAGAAAGTCAGAGGGGGACCCAGTACTTC.

This chain links TRBV30 with TRBJ2-3; TRBD1 might be the D (7 bases). V was trimmed by 5 bases and J by 5 bases, leaving 11 bases between them. The CDR3 contains 12 residues. CDR1 is GTSNPN and CDR2 is SVGIG in the germline V gene (reference sequence). CDR3 nucleotides: TGTGCCTGGGGTCAGGGGGGAGATACGCAGTATTTT. This translates into CAWGQGGDTQYF.

This clonotype came up a few times. The chain couples TRBV5-1 to TRBJ2-5, with 7 positions matching TRBD1. Looked up from germline, CDR1 is SGHRS and CDR2 is YFSETQ. The V segment lost 1 base and the J segment 4 bases; nucleotides outside the gene matches: 7. CDR3 length: 15 amino acids. CDR3 loop: CASSLQQGPGETQYF. DNA of the CDR3: TGCGCCAGCAGCTTGCAACAGGGGCCCGGAGAGACCCAGTACTTC.

This clonotype came up a few times. V is TRBV19 and J is TRBJ1-1; D perhaps matches TRBD1 (5 bases). This CDR3 contains 16 residues. V was trimmed by 5 bases and J by 5 bases, leaving 21 bases between them. Germline values: CDR1 LNHDA, CDR2 SQIVND (reference sequence). The CDR3 region has the DNA TGTGCCAGTAGTTCCGGGGGAAAGGTACTTTTTACTGAAGCTTTCTTT. Its protein is CASSSGGKVLFTEAFF.

This chain links TRBV6-5 with TRBJ1-1; 12 nucleotides agree with TRBD1. The V segment lost 6 bases and the J segment 2 bases; nucleotides outside the gene matches: 4. The germline V gene has CDR1 MNHEY and CDR2 SVGAGI. The CDR3 consists of 15 residues. The CDR3 DNA sequence: TGTGCCAGCAGGGGACAGGGGGCTCAAAACACTGAAGCTTTCTTT. As protein: CASRGQGAQNTEAFF.

The chain links TRBV7-8 to TRBJ2-1, with a possible D match to TRBD2 (6 bases). Trimming removed 5 bases from V and 7 bases from J, with 21 bases in between. The V gene's germline CDR1 is SGHVS and CDR2 FQNEAQ. This CDR3 spans 16 amino acids. CDR3 sequence reads: CASSPHYSGTLNEQFF. CDR3 nucleotide sequence: TGTGCCAGCAGCCCGCATTATTCCGGGACTTTAAATGAGCAGTTCTTC.